The present entry profiles one T cell receptor beta chain with its context. What it binds is unknown. Germline V gene data show CDR1 as DFQATT and CDR2 as SNEGSKA (reference sequence). V lost 3 bases, J lost 1 base, and 15 bases lay in between. The CDR3 covers 15 residues. 5'RACE, which relied on constant-segment primers, yielded TCR alpha and TCR beta cDNA libraries carrying sample barcodes and UMIs. TCRdb re-called the 5' RACE reads through MiXCR, storing one row per CDR3 protein. The sample carries roughly 80,000 distinct CDR3 sequences, 20% to 25% recorded once. The data derive from a study of T-cell memory formation after mild COVID-19. General study results and limits: Researchers found some responding clones in pre-infection memory, a sign that cross-reactive memory joined. Researchers report contracting CD4+ clones mostly in CM and EM, with CD8+ clones in EMRA.

The chain recombines TRBV20-1 with TRBJ1-1; D perhaps matches TRBD1 (6 bases). This TCR was recovered from a man between 18 and 35 years old who had mild COVID-19 (a few samples of this study predate the infection). Cell type and time point are not known. Specimen: PBMCs or a T cell subset sorted from them (not recorded which). CDR3 protein: CSASRQGPRNTEAFF. CDR3 coding DNA: TGCAGTGCTAGTCGGCAGGGGCCGAGGAACACTGAAGCTTTCTTT.